This T cell receptor beta chain was recorded in a study of cytotoxic CD8 clonotypes in ibrutinib-treated CLL. CDR1 and CDR2 from the germline V gene are ENHRY and SYGVKD. The CDR3 length is 16 residues. V lost 6 bases, J lost 0 bases, and 7 bases stayed unmatched. Sequencing used immunoSEQ multiplex PCR; TCRdb keeps in-frame clones, though not all of them. In the table there are tens of thousands of clones, 70% to 80% of which are singletons. The chain employs TRBV10-3 and TRBJ2-1; 8 nucleotides line up with TRBD2. This TCR came from a human donor with chronic lymphocytic leukemia. The source was PBMCs, collected after 12 months of ibrutinib treatment. The CDR3 region is CAIRASGPSSYNEQFF. Written as DNA, the CDR3 is TGTGCCATCAGGGCTAGCGGGCCCAGCTCCTACAATGAGCAGTTCTTC.